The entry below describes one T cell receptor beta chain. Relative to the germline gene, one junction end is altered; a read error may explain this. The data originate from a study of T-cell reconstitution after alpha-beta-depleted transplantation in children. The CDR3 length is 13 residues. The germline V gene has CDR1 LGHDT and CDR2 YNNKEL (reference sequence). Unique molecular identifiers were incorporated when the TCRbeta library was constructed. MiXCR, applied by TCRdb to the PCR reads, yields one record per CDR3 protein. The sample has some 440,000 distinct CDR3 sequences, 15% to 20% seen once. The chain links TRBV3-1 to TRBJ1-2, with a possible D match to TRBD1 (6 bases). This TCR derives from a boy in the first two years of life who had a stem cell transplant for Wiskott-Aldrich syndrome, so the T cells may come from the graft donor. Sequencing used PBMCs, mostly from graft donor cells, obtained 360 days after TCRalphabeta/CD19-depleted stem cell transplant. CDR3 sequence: CASRQGTSYGYTF. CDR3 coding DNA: TGTGCCAGCAGGCAAGGGACATCCTATGGCTACACCTTC.